This T cell receptor (beta chain) was found in a study of blood T cell repertoires in COVID-19. The wider study: The United States, Italy and Spain provided the acute and convalescent COVID-19 samples. Sources were T cells, B-cell-depleted T cells, or PBMCs; the material itself was cDNA or gDNA.

Source study methods: Amplifying reference gene primers gave estimates of nucleated cell counts. Some clones are missing from TCRdb's copy, which holds only in-frame ones; the method was immunoSEQ multiplex PCR. V, J and clone size were drawn from that table, and D and trimming were deduced from the DNA. Among nearly 200,000 clones listed, just under 85% were seen once. This CDR3 region has 15 residues. In germline, CDR1 is GTSNPN, CDR2 SVGIG (reference sequence). Specimen: peripheral blood. The rearrangement links TRBV30 to TRBJ1-2, with D possibly being TRBD1 (5 bases). The clonotype was recovered from a human donor with acute or convalescent COVID-19. The donor label of this sample is uncertain. The CDR3 DNA reads as TGTGCTCTTACCGTGGACACCGCGATATCATATGGCGGCACCTTC. Translation: CALTVDTAISYGGTF.